This T cell receptor beta chain was recorded in a study of vaccination and CD4 T cells after COVID-19. Study overall: Overlapping spike peptides served as the stimulus for the cells. These peptides came from SARS-CoV-2 and from the common cold coronaviruses HCoV-NL63, HCoV-OC43 and HCoV-229E.

Noted treatment: approximately nine-day PBMC culture with coronavirus spike peptide pools or control peptides (ViraFEST assay). This CDR3 has 15 amino acids. The germline gives CDR1 MNHEY, CDR2 SMNVEV (reference sequence). Between the trimmed V and J ends, which lost 6 bases and 3 bases, there was a span of 14 bases. Comment on this clonotype: Its target is unknown.

Cultured CD4+ T-cell DNA underwent Oncomine TCR Beta short-read sequencing. TCRdb re-analysed the PCR reads in MiXCR, keeping a single row per CDR3 protein. The table lists roughly 17,000 distinct CDR3 sequences, roughly 24% of them singletons. V is TRBV27 and J is TRBJ2-2; D is unresolved. The sample taken for sequencing was cultured CD4+ T cells from blood. The origin of this receptor is a human donor with COVID-19. The CDR3 sequence: CASRNPGRYTGELFF. CDR3 nucleotide sequence: TGTGCCAGCAGAAATCCTGGCAGATACACCGGGGAGCTGTTTTTT.